This TCR beta chain is drawn from a study of shared clonotypes between healthy human individuals. Clones were sequenced by immunoSEQ multiplex PCR, and TCRdb holds only the in-frame ones, with some missing. Found here are approximately 980,000 clones, 76% of them singletons; the top ten hold approximately 1.5%. This CDR3 is built from 14 residues. Germline CDR1 is SGHDT and CDR2 is YYEEEE. V lost 5 bases, J lost 8 bases, and 7 bases stayed unmatched. What was sequenced was memory CD4+ T cells sorted from blood. As for subset: CD45RA-negative fraction. The receptor's source is a man in his late teens or twenties in good health. The V gene is TRBV5-6, the J gene TRBJ1-6; 7 bases align to TRBD1. CDR3 sequence: CASRETGRDSPLHF. In DNA, the CDR3 is TGTGCCAGCAGGGAGACAGGGAGGGATTCACCCCTCCACTTT.